This record concerns one TCR beta chain sequence. These data come from a study of human T cells and chemical hapten exposure. Study details: Donors were sensitized with 2% DPC on the upper inner arm.

V was pared by 10 bases and J by 7 bases, with 17 bases between. Per the germline V gene, CDR1 is SEHNR and CDR2 is FQNEAQ (reference sequence). The CDR3 totals 13 residues. Documented time point: patch test 1, 2 weeks after DPC sensitization. Regarding treatment: therapeutic diphenylcyclopropenone sensitization with weekly scalp DPC. From the RACE reads, TCRdb called clonotypes with MiXCR, one entry per CDR3 protein. Of about 340,000 distinct CDR3 sequences detected, approximately 6.3% appear once; the ten largest clones hold 8.4%. The sequencing used whole blood, collected in connection with sensitization to the hapten diphenylcyclopropenone (DPC). The receptor was isolated from a woman aged 18-29 years with alopecia areata. Some clones in this sample may be carry-over from other donors' samples. The genes are TRBV7-9 and TRBJ1-5; D perhaps matches TRBD1 (5 bases). The CDR3 reads CATRGTGEQPQHF. In nucleotides, the CDR3 is TGTGCCACCCGAGGGACGGGGGAACAGCCCCAGCATTTT.